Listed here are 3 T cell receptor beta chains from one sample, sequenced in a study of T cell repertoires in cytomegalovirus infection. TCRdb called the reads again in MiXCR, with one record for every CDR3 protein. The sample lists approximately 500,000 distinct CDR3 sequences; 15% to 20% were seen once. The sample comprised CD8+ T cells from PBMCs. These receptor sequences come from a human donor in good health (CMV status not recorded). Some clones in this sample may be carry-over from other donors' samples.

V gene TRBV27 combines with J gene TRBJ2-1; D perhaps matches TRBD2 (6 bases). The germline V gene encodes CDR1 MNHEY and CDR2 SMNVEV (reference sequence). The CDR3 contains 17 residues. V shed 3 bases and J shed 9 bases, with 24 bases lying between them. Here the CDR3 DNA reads TGTGCCAGCAGTTTGGGACTCCCTCCACTTGGTGGGAGTGAGCAGTTCTTC. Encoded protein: CASSLGLPPLGGSEQFF.

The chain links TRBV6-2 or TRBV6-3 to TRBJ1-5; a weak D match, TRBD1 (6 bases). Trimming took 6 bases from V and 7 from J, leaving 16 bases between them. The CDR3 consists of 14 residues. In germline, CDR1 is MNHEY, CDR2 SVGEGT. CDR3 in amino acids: CASSYFRGGQPQHF. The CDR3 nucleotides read TGTGCCAGCAGCTATTTCAGGGGCGGACAGCCCCAGCATTTT.

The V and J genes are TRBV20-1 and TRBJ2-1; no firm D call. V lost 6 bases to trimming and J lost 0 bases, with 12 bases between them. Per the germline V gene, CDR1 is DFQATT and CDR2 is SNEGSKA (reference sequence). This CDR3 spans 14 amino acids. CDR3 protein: CSARPTYSYNEQFF. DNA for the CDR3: TGCAGTGCGCGGCCTACCTACTCCTACAATGAGCAGTTCTTC.